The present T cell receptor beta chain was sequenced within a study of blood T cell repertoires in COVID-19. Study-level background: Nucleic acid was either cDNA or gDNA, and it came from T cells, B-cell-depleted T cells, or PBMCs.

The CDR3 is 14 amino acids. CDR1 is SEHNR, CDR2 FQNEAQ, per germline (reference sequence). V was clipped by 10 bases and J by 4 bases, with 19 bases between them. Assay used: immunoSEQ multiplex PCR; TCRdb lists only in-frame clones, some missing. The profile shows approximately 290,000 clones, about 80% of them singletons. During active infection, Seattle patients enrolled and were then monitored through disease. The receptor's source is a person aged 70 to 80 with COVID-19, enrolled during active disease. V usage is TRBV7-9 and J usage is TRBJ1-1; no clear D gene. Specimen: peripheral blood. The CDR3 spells CATTPPTGVTEAFF. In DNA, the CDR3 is TGTGCCACCACTCCCCCCACGGGAGTCACTGAAGCTTTCTTT.